One sample yielded the 9 T cell receptor beta chains listed below, sequenced in a study of control samples from healthy donors and cancer patients. Clones were sequenced by immunoSEQ multiplex PCR, and TCRdb holds only the in-frame ones, with some missing. The data contain more than 140,000 clones, roughly 94% of them singletons. The material sequenced was blood. The origin of the receptors is a man aged 35-49 years in good health.

This chain joins TRBV18 and TRBJ2-7, with 10 bases fitting TRBD2. The CDR3 runs to 16 residues. V gave up 0 bases and J gave up 3 bases; unmatched junction bases: 5. The germline CDR1 and CDR2 sequences are KGHSH and LQKENI. The CDR3 loop is CASSPPKLAGDYEQYF. In DNA form, the CDR3 reads TGTGCCAGCTCACCACCGAAGCTAGCGGGAGACTACGAGCAGTACTTC.

The rearrangement joins TRBV18 to TRBJ1-2; D not resolved. Trimming left V 2 bases short and J 0 bases short, with 19 bases between. Germline CDR1 KGHSH, CDR2 LQKENI. There are 18 residues in the CDR3. CDR3 nucleotide sequence: TGTGCCAGCTCACCATTACAGAGCGCCGACCCGTCTAACTATGGCTACACCTTC. This translates into CASSPLQSADPSNYGYTF.

V usage is TRBV29-1 and J usage is TRBJ1-1, with no clear D. Germline-derived CDR1 and CDR2 are SQVTM and ANQGSEA. The CDR3 has 10 residues. Trimming left V 5 bases short and J 8 bases short, with 9 bases between. This chain's CDR3 is CSVRVEEAFF. CDR3 nucleotides: TGCAGCGTTAGGGTCGAAGAAGCTTTCTTT.

The chain combines TRBV6-2 or TRBV6-3 with TRBJ1-4; 7 bases agree with TRBD1. V gave up 4 bases and J gave up 0 bases; unmatched junction bases: 11. The CDR3 runs 18 residues. From germline, CDR1 is MNHEY and CDR2 SVGEGT. The CDR3 nucleotides read TGTGCCAGCAGTTCTCGGGACAGTTTATTTGCAACTAATGAAAAACTGTTTTTT. Translation gives CASSSRDSLFATNEKLFF.

The V call is TRBV4-3, the J call TRBJ2-4; D is unresolved. Deletions cut 4 bases from V and 0 bases from J, with 10 bases between. CDR3 size: 15 residues. Per the germline V gene, CDR1 is LGHNA and CDR2 is YSLEER. As DNA, the CDR3 is TGCGCCAGCAGCCTAACAGCACTAGCCAAAAACATTCAGTACTTC. Its translation: CASSLTALAKNIQYF.

This rearrangement joins TRBV28 to TRBJ2-7; 7 nucleotides match TRBD1. Per germline, CDR1 MDHEN and CDR2 SYDVKM. Trimming removed 3 bases from V and 1 base from J; junction bases left unmatched: 12. CDR3 length equals 17 residues. The CDR3: CASSLPRDRTLSYEQYF. CDR3 sequence (DNA): TGTGCCAGCAGTTTGCCCCGGGACAGAACCCTATCCTACGAGCAGTACTTC.

The rearrangement uses TRBV12-3 or TRBV12-4 and TRBJ2-1; a weak D match, TRBD2 (5 bases). With 3 bases removed from V and 14 bases from J, the gap between germline ends came to 14 bases. This CDR3 spans 12 amino acids. The CDR3 region is CASSLLAGTEFF. In nucleotides, the CDR3 is TGTGCCAGCAGTTTGCTAGCTGGCACTGAGTTCTTC.

This clone has just one count. The V and J genes are TRBV2 and TRBJ1-4, with D possibly being TRBD1 (6 bases). Trimming took 4 bases from V and 7 from J, leaving 16 bases between them. The CDR3 covers 15 residues. Germline-derived CDR1 and CDR2 are SNHLY and FYNNEI. The chain's CDR3 is CASSADRSYIEKLFF. CDR3 sequence (DNA): TGTGCCAGCAGTGCCGACAGGTCCTACATTGAAAAACTGTTTTTT. Full variable domain (outside the CDR3, taken from reference TRBV2 and TRBJ1-4): EPEVTQTPSHQVTQMGQEVILRCVPISNHLYFYWYRQILGQKVEFLVSFYNNEISEKSEIFDDQFSVERPDGSNFTLKIRSTKLEDSAMYFCASSADRSYIEKLFFGSGTQLSVL.

The chain uses TRBV28 and TRBJ1-3; the D gene is possibly TRBD1 (6 bases). The CDR3 contains 17 residues. The germline CDR1 and CDR2 sequences are MDHEN and SYDVKM. The germline V and J ends were trimmed by 6 bases and 1 base, with 19 bases remaining between them. The DNA for the CDR3 is TGTGCCAGCAGGGAACATACAGGGAGGGAGTCTGGAAACACCATATATTTT. Translation gives CASREHTGRESGNTIYF. The full variable domain, with the rest looked up from reference TRBV28 and TRBJ1-3, is DVKVTQSSRYLVKRTGEKVFLECVQDMDHENMFWYRQDPGLGLRLIYFSYDVKMKEKGDIPEGYSVSREKKERFSLILESASTNQTSMYLCASREHTGRESGNTIYFGEGSWLTVV.